Following are 11 T cell receptor beta chains from one sample sequenced in a study of Graves' ophthalmopathy and Graves' hyperthyroidism. RNA transcripts were the source from which TCR beta CDR3 regions were amplified. A first-round RT-PCR used HTBI primers, followed by a second-round multiplex PCR. TCRdb called the multiplex PCR reads again in MiXCR, with one record for every CDR3 protein. The table records some 200,000 distinct CDR3 sequences, just under 30% of them present only once. The sequenced material came from peripheral blood. The receptors come from a middle-aged man with Graves' ophthalmopathy.

The rearrangement uses TRBV10-2 and TRBJ2-7; 7 bases match TRBD1. Germline trimming cut 8 bases from V and 1 base from J; bases unmatched to any gene: 2. The germline gives CDR1 WSHSY, CDR2 SAAADI. The CDR3 has 12 residues. CDR3 sequence (DNA): TGCGCCAGCGAGGACAGGTCCTACGAGCAGTACTTC. This encodes CASEDRSYEQYF.

V and J are TRBV7-2 and TRBJ1-6; tentatively, D is TRBD1 (6 bases). This CDR3 has 13 residues. The germline gives CDR1 SGHTA, CDR2 FQGNSA. Trimming removed 3 bases at V and 8 bases at J, with 8 bases between. The CDR3 region has the DNA TGTGCCAGCAGCTTGACAGGCTATTCACCCCTCCACTTT. It is translated as CASSLTGYSPLHF. The entire variable domain, with the rest obtained from reference TRBV7-2 and TRBJ1-6, is as follows: GAGVSQSPSNKVTEKGKDVELRCDPISGHTALYWYRQSLGQGLEFLIYFQGNSAPDKSGLPSDRFSAERTGGSVSTLTIQRTQQEDSAVYLCASSLTGYSPLHFGNGTRLTVT.

This clonotype was picked up many times. This sequence joins TRBV20-1 and TRBJ2-7; D remains ambiguous. The CDR3 loop spans 11 amino acids. Per germline, CDR1 DFQATT and CDR2 SNEGSKA (reference sequence). V was shortened by 6 bases and J by 2 bases, with 8 bases between the two germline ends. In DNA form, the CDR3 reads TGCAGTGCCTCAGCTCCCTACGAGCAGTACTTC. Its protein product is CSASAPYEQYF.

The gene calls are TRBV6-5 and TRBJ2-7; no clear D gene. Trimming stripped 3 bases from V and 5 bases from J, with 11 bases between. The CDR3 extends over 13 amino acids. Germline V gene data show CDR1 as MNHEY and CDR2 as SVGAGI. CDR3 nucleotides: TGTGCCAGCAGTTATAGGGCCGGAGACGAGCAGTACTTC. Translation gives CASSYRAGDEQYF.

This chain connects TRBV6-1 to TRBJ1-2, with D unresolved. The CDR3 consists of 11 residues. Trimming took off 7 bases at V and 12 bases at J, with 15 bases between the two ends. Germline assignment: CDR1 MNHNS and CDR2 SASEGT. In DNA, the CDR3 is TGTGCCAGCAATAACGTCGCATCCGACACCTTC. This codes for CASNNVASDTF.

V and J are TRBV6-2 or TRBV6-3 and TRBJ1-1, with TRBD1 identical over 7 bases. The CDR3 length is 14 residues. J gave up 6 bases and V 2 bases, and 6 bases lay outside the gene matches. CDR1 and CDR2 (germline): MNHEY, SVGEGT. CDR3 amino acids: CASSYAGRGAEAFF. The DNA of the CDR3 is TGTGCCAGCAGTTACGCCGGCAGGGGGGCTGAAGCTTTCTTT.

The genes are TRBV25-1 and TRBJ2-7; possibly TRBD1 for D (5 bases). V shed 4 bases and J shed 3 bases, with 16 bases lying between them. Germline lookup yields CDR1 MGHDK and CDR2 SYGVNS. There are 15 residues in the CDR3. CDR3 DNA: TGTGCCAGCAGTGCCATGACAGAGAAGAACTACGAGCAGTACTTC. Protein: CASSAMTEKNYEQYF.

This clonotype was seen only once. This sequence joins TRBV6-1 and TRBJ1-6; perhaps TRBD1 as D (6 bases). This CDR3 has 14 residues. Germline CDR1 reads MNHNS; CDR2 reads SASEGT. Trimming took 6 bases from V and 4 from J, leaving 10 bases between them. The CDR3 sequence is CASRGQTYNSPLHF. DNA of the CDR3: TGTGCCAGCAGGGGACAAACGTATAATTCACCCCTCCACTTT.

This clonotype has a handful of counts. The chain combines TRBV12-3 or TRBV12-4 with TRBJ2-5, with D possibly TRBD2 on 5 matching bases. The CDR3 sequence is 13 residues long. The V end lost 5 bases, the J end lost 7 bases, and 14 bases lay between the germline ends. As DNA, the CDR3 is TGTGCCAGCAGTCGGGAATTGGCTGGGACCCAGTACTTC. This codes for CASSRELAGTQYF.

This sequence joins TRBV6-1 and TRBJ2-2, with TRBD2 matching 14 bases. The CDR3 contains 16 residues. V shed 5 bases, J shed 7 bases, and the junction held 6 bases outside the gene matches. The V gene's germline CDR1 is MNHNS and CDR2 SASEGT. Written as DNA, the CDR3 is TGTGCCAGCAGTCCCGGGACTAGCGGGAGAAGCGGGGAGCTGTTTTTT. Encoded protein: CASSPGTSGRSGELFF.

CDR3 protein: CATSRPGLLGGGELFF. The CDR3 region has the DNA TGTGCCACCAGCAGGCCGGGACTCCTAGGGGGCGGGGAGCTGTTTTTT. V is TRBV15 and J is TRBJ2-2; D might be TRBD1 or TRBD2, each matching 6 bases. This CDR3 region has 16 residues. The germline V gene has CDR1 LNHNV and CDR2 YYDKDF (reference sequence). The V and J ends lost 3 bases and 7 bases respectively, with 18 bases between them. The full variable domain, rest sourced from reference TRBV15 and TRBJ2-2, is DAMVIQNPRYQVTQFGKPVTLSCSQTLNHNVMYWYQQKSSQAPKLLFHYYDKDFNNEADTPDNFQSRRPNTSFCFLDIRSPGLGDTAMYLCATSRPGLLGGGELFFGEGSRLTVL.